Given below is one T cell receptor (beta chain) in context. The clone's antigen remains unknown. No much larger clone exists at a distance of one base, and base qualities are not known. The cohort comprised hundreds of healthy bone marrow donors. At the time of sampling, all cohort members were nominally healthy, though unrecorded immune exposures were likely present. The donor tested CMV seronegative, placing the donor among the 352 seronegative members of the cohort. A peripheral blood sample was provided by each donor, and peripheral blood mononuclear cells were used for TCR beta sequencing. The Qiagen DNeasy Blood Extraction Kit was used to extract genomic DNA from the blood cell samples. These data are taken from a study of cytomegalovirus exposure and HLA in healthy donors (dated by TCRdb to about 2017). About the full investigation: According to an earlier analysis of a few hundred of the donors, 150 million to 200 million T cells yielded some 120 million unique TCR beta sequences and more than 250 Gb of sequence data. An early release covering some 640 HLA-typed donors comprised roughly 300 gigabases of sequencing data and around 86 million unique TCR sequences. The genetic ancestry cluster associated with self-reported Caucasian donors included roughly 84% of the roughly 380 genotyped donors. The study aimed to test whether signatures of past pathogen exposure could be identified by cataloging public T cell receptors. Using immunosequencing, the study profiled T cell repertoires from 666 subjects and related those repertoires to cytomegalovirus serostatus. Besides the first cohort of 666 subjects, a separate validation cohort made up of some 110 different subjects was used. The study combined high-throughput TCR immunosequencing, statistical association of individual TCRs with disease status, and machine learning to predict cytomegalovirus infection status. A later analysis re-examined previously published TCR beta repertoires from just over 650 donors and added high-resolution HLA genotyping to investigate patterns of TCR occurrence. Rather than drawing on any new phenotypic data, the later analysis identified candidate immune exposures from TCR beta sequences and the way those sequences occurred across donors. In an earlier analysis of a few hundred of the donors, high-throughput TCR beta sequencing was used to judge whether each TCR beta V gene segment behaved as functional or pseudogenic. Donor age, sex, ethnicity and CMV serostatus were compiled alongside the repertoire data. A later genetic analysis used genome-wide SNP genotypes for about 60% of the roughly 700 donors, treating that subset as a discovery cohort. All discovery cohort repertoires had been generated on a single sequencing platform. HLA typing covered class I and class II loci at four-digit resolution. The number of donors typed differed by locus, with roughly 629-640 for A, B, C, DRB1 and DQB1, around 500 for DQA1, nearly 610 for DPA1, and some 470 for DPB1. Roughly five DR-DQ haplotypes were handled as single units for association and clustering because linkage in the cohort was strong. Among about 370 genotyped donors of the cohort, an average of around 220,000 unique TCR beta nucleotide sequences was sequenced per donor, of which approximately 18% were non-productive. What the work shows at the level of the full study, not this receptor alone: Because the 87-base-pair reads could not distinguish some IMGT-functional V segments, including TRBV6-2 and TRBV6-3, those segments were excluded. In the study, 150 to 200 TCR beta chains were listed as associated with cytomegalovirus. The only immune exposure information available for the cohort was CMV serostatus. According to a later analysis, most CMV-associated TCR beta chains appeared to be HLA-restricted, and the HLA associations seemed to be driven largely by CMV exposure. This cohort had only TCR beta chains sequenced, and the lack of alpha or paired-chain data limited which features could be detected. A few of the identified cytomegalovirus-associated TCR beta chains were confirmed in vitro to be specific for cytomegalovirus antigens. A cluster of highly shared sequence variants was judged likely to represent a technical artifact of the sequencing pipeline. When HLA alleles, especially DR and DQ, strongly co-occurred, TCR associations were difficult to assign to individual alleles. Linkage disequilibrium might explain the correlated functional status among segregating V segments, but an unknown experimental factor could not be ruled out. Because some donors lacked HLA typing at each locus, the association tests relied only on the typed subset. According to the authors, the approach could potentially be generalized to other disease states and immunological phenotypes. A later analysis associated 16,951 TCR beta sequences with specific HLA alleles at a false discovery rate of 0.05. A further reported finding was that TCR beta sequences accurately predicted the HLA-A and HLA-B alleles for most subjects in the first cohort. V-gene and J-gene trimming of TCR beta chains was associated with a missense DCLRE1C variant in a later genetic analysis, and the association was replicated in an independent cohort. Roughly uniform sequencing depth across donors was assumed in presence/absence analyses, although this assumption may not hold. Most TCR sequences were observed very rarely across donors, whereas some public TCRs were present in many individuals. The earlier analysis of approximately 590 of the donors excluded some 15 rarely observed V segments, including chromosome 9 orphons, because counts were too low. According to a later genetic analysis, donors in an Asian-associated ancestry cluster had fewer N-insertions in productive TCRs than the approximately 630-donor mean. An earlier analysis of 587 of the donors showed that most TCR beta V segments appeared in productive rearrangements either about 87% or about 30% of the time, which broadly matched IMGT annotations. The classifier was reported to diagnose cytomegalovirus status with high specificity and sensitivity in both the original cohort and the validation cohort. In a later analysis, TCR association rates were found to vary across HLA loci, with the most associated TCRs seen for DRB1 alleles and the fewest for HLA-C alleles. In a later analysis, HLA-associated TCR beta chains were found to be more clonally expanded and to have lower generation probabilities than equally common non-associated chains. Several of the top co-occurrence clusters appeared to be linked to parvovirus B19, influenza, CMV and Epstein-Barr virus, according to a later analysis.

CDR1 and CDR2 (SGHVS, FQNEAQ) derive from the germline V gene. V is pared back by 0 bases and J by 3 bases, with 9 bases lying between the germline termini. Counted from cysteine to phenylalanine, this CDR3 has 14 amino acids. The CDR3 DNA has 42 bases and is translated from base 1. Receptor libraries were prepared by the immunoSEQ multiplex PCR assay. A mixture of 60 forward primers for TCR Vbeta segments and 13 reverse primers for TCR Jbeta segments was used in the multiplex PCR. The CDR3 region of rearranged TCR beta genes was amplified from genomic DNA by a multiplex PCR assay. The Illumina HiSeq System was used to sequence the amplified TCR beta libraries as 87-base-pair reads. The paper's processing steps were these. A later analysis counted tens of millions of unique TCR beta chains across the 650 to 800 repertoires, and around 9.9 million of these chains were shared by at least two donors. Raw reads were error-corrected and collapsed into unique sequences with a nearest-neighbor algorithm that merged closely related sequences to remove PCR and sequencing errors. V, D and J gene segments were assigned by aligning CDR3 sequences to IMGT reference sequences. For a sequence to be retained, a match of at least six nucleotides to both a V gene segment and a J gene segment was required. Rearrangements were called productive when the CDR3 lacked stop codons and stayed in frame with V and J; all others were non-productive. CDR3 was defined by IMGT convention, running from the second conserved V-encoded cysteine to the conserved J-encoded phenylalanine. Sequences without an unambiguous match to a single V gene segment were excluded from the earlier analysis of a few hundred of the donors. An earlier analysis of under 750 of the donors called V segments functional above 56.7% productive rearrangements and segregating when the between-donor standard deviation exceeded 5%. To diagnose cytomegalovirus status from the catalog of TCR beta chain sequences, a statistical classification framework was built. A later analysis assigned V and J genes by comparing TCR nucleotide sequences with IMGT/GENE-DB human TR gene sequences. In a later analysis, CDR3 sequences and most-parsimonious VDJ recombination scenarios were assigned using the TCRdist pipeline. In a later analysis, every TCR beta chain was defined by the combination of its CDR3 amino acid sequence and its V-gene family, and reads without a unique V-gene family were dropped. A later analysis removed several hundred highly shared, low-generation-probability nucleotide sequences to deal with suspected cross-contamination and a sequencing artifact. For each public chain, a later analysis derived a clonal expansion index from normalized ranks of inferred template counts within each repertoire. In a later analysis, generation probabilities were computed with a VDJ recombination model fitted to out-of-frame rearrangements, and the resulting probabilities were checked against IGoR. A later analysis scored TCR-TCR, TCR-HLA and TCR-CMV co-occurrence with hypergeometric tests, applying a repertoire-size bias correction to TCR pairs. To estimate false discovery rates, a later analysis permuted the HLA or CMV assignments 20 times. In a later analysis, co-occurring TCRs were grouped using DBSCAN, with TCRdist sequence similarity added in when clustering inside HLA-allele-positive subsets. For co-occurrence clustering, repertoires with fewer than 30,000 or more than 120,000 public chains were excluded, along with about five repertoires with anomalous nucleotide sharing. TCRdb retrieved this table from immuneACCESS and kept in-frame rearrangements only. Not all clones are present; in checked studies, unresolved V genes account for under half, and no reason is known for the remainder. V, J and clone size were drawn from that table, and D and trimming were deduced from the DNA. The sample includes about 220,000 clones, with 75% observed a single time. Jointly, the top ten make up approximately 1.9% of the sample.

This chain joins TRBV7-8 to TRBJ2-7; the D gene lacks a confident call. The origin of this receptor is a woman in her twenties or thirties in good health and CMV-seronegative. Sequencing used PBMCs. The sequence in DNA is TGTGCCAGCAGCTTAGCGACATGGATCTACGAGCAGTACTTC. Protein translation: CASSLATWIYEQYF.